The entry below describes one T cell receptor (beta chain). The antigen is unknown. This CDR3 contains 16 residues. Germline values: CDR1 LNHDA, CDR2 SQIVND (reference sequence). V lost 3 bases and J lost 0, with 11 bases in between. This was a survey-level run. Profiled with immunoSEQ multiplex PCR; TCRdb holds only in-frame clones, not every one. This sample has roughly 28,000 clones, with more than 80% found just once. The data derive from a study of multiple sclerosis patients with progressive multifocal leukoencephalopathy. Study-wide points: PML-onset expanded TRB clones were detectable before and during natalizumab therapy.

The time point: time of PML onset. PML was diagnosed clinically and by MRI, then confirmed by JC virus DNA in cerebrospinal fluid. Natalizumab-treated patients developed PML between about 16 and 56 months into natalizumab therapy. This clonotype was sampled from a woman aged 25 to 39 with progressive multifocal leukoencephalopathy. The sequencing here drew on PBMCs, taken from a patient treated with natalizumab. The gene calls are TRBV19 and TRBJ1-4; tentative D call: TRBD1 (5 bases). CDR3: CASSIGGTATNEKLFF. CDR3 coding DNA: TGTGCCAGTAGTATCGGGGGGACTGCAACTAATGAAAAACTGTTTTTT.